The 7 T cell receptor beta chains below were found in one sample sequenced in a study of T cell responses to AZD1222 COVID-19 vaccine (dated by TCRdb to the early 2020s). Libraries were constructed by the immunoSEQ multiplex PCR assay. Drawn from immuneACCESS, this table holds only the in-frame rearrangements with V and J called that TCRdb kept. Clones are partly lost; checked studies trace under half to an unresolved V gene and leave the rest unexplained. The sample includes roughly 120,000 clones, with about 86% observed a single time. The ten largest account for roughly 3.1% of the sample. The time point label, read with the paper, signifies: about 28 days (+/-7) after the second vaccine dose. Sequencing was performed on peripheral blood, taken 28 days after the second AZD1222 dose. These receptors all stem from an adult who received the AZD1222 COVID-19 vaccine.

This clone was detected only once. The chain uses TRBV24-1 and TRBJ2-3; 11 nucleotides agree with TRBD2. Germline CDR1 KGHDR, CDR2 SFDVKD. V shed 4 bases and J 7 bases; nucleotides not matched to a gene: 9. The CDR3 extends over 16 amino acids. For the CDR3, the DNA is TGTGCCACCAGTGACCCCACCGGGACTAGCGGTTATACGCAGTATTTT. Protein product: CATSDPTGTSGYTQYF.

The V call is TRBV28, the J call TRBJ1-5; TRBD1 matches at 7 bases. Germline V gene data show CDR1 as MDHEN and CDR2 as SYDVKM. The CDR3 contains 14 residues. V gave up 6 bases and J gave up 3 bases; unmatched junction bases: 5. CDR3 sequence: CASSPGQLNQPQHF. The DNA for the CDR3 is TGTGCCAGCAGCCCGGGACAGCTCAATCAGCCCCAGCATTTT.

On this clone: Other DNA sequences in this specimen translate into the identical CDR3. The chain recombines TRBV4-1 with TRBJ1-1; TRBD1 might be the D (6 bases). This CDR3 spans 14 amino acids. CDR1 MGHRA and CDR2 YSYEKL come from the germline V gene. Trimming took 0 bases from V and 4 from J, leaving 9 bases between them. The CDR3 nucleotides are TGCGCCAGCAGCCAAGACAGGGGAGGCACTGAAGCTTTCTTT. Protein sequence: CASSQDRGGTEAFF.

J is TRBJ2-1 and V is TRBV4-3; maybe TRBD2 (5 bases). V shed 0 bases and J shed 10 bases, with 10 bases lying between them. The CDR3 has 13 amino acids. Germline V gene data show CDR1 as LGHNA and CDR2 as YSLEER. In DNA form, the CDR3 reads TGCGCCAGCAGCCAAGAAGTCCGGGGAGAGCAGTTCTTC. Its translation is CASSQEVRGEQFF.

Of note for this clone: The identical CDR3 is also encoded by other nucleotide sequences in the sample. The CDR3 nucleotides read TGTGCCAGCAGTTTATGGGGCCAAGAGACCCAGTACTTC. Its protein product is CASSLWGQETQYF. The chain employs TRBV27 and TRBJ2-5; D ambiguous. V was trimmed by 1 base and J by 1 base, leaving 4 bases between them. The V gene's germline CDR1 is MNHEY and CDR2 SMNVEV (reference sequence). This CDR3 comprises 13 residues.

V and J are TRBV7-8 and TRBJ2-7, with unresolved D. The CDR3 runs 13 residues. Trimming took off 1 base at V and 4 bases at J, with 8 bases between the two ends. Germline CDR1 reads SGHVS; CDR2 reads FQNEAQ. The CDR3 sequence: CASSLVDSYEQYF. The CDR3 region has the DNA TGTGCCAGCAGCTTAGTAGACTCATACGAGCAGTACTTC.

The chain joins TRBV27 to TRBJ1-5, with TRBD1 matching over 9 bases. This CDR3 has 16 residues. Germline CDR1 reads MNHEY; CDR2 reads SMNVEV (reference sequence). Trimming took 5 bases from V and 1 from J; bases not matched to a gene: 6. The CDR3 sequence is CASSPTGGGSNQPQHF. The CDR3 DNA sequence: TGTGCCAGCAGTCCAACAGGGGGCGGGAGCAATCAGCCCCAGCATTTT.